This is a list of T cell receptor beta chains from one sample in a study of CD8 T cells in ankylosing spondylitis. TCRdb itself ran the 5' RACE reads through MiXCR, one entry per CDR3 protein. The table records 350,000 or so distinct CDR3 sequences, 11% of them present only once. Input material: blood, either unsorted or a sorted T cell fraction (not recorded which). Receptor source: a female donor with ankylosing spondylitis or in good health (not recorded which). Each CDR3 is given without its conserved first and last residue. Fields, in order: V gene, CDR3 protein.

v_call: TRBV12-3/TRBV12-4
cdr3_aa: ASSKGGDTEAF

v_call: TRBV28
cdr3_aa: ASSYPPLDNEQF

v_call: TRBV6-2/TRBV6-3
cdr3_aa: ASIDPGPQNIQY

v_call: TRBV20-1
cdr3_aa: SEKSSYEQY

v_call: TRBV2
cdr3_aa: ASSQDNYSNQPQH

v_call: TRBV5-5
cdr3_aa: ASSLLDGRTDTQY

v_call: TRBV5-1
cdr3_aa: ASTKGTGTQY

v_call: TRBV20-1
cdr3_aa: SAYRGRGRSGELF

v_call: TRBV2
cdr3_aa: ASSEKTVQETQY

v_call: TRBV9
cdr3_aa: ASSVASGGPTDTQY

v_call: TRBV3-1
cdr3_aa: ASSLGTSGRAGDTQY

v_call: TRBV27
cdr3_aa: ASSLALGRSDYEQY

v_call: TRBV20-1
cdr3_aa: SARSGGQASEAF

v_call: TRBV5-1
cdr3_aa: ASSFQTGVNTEAF

v_call: TRBV11-2
cdr3_aa: ASSLSPGQGQLRSTDTQY

v_call: TRBV20-1
cdr3_aa: SAPGQGTNEKLF